This T cell receptor beta chain was found in a study of T cell repertoires in cytomegalovirus infection. Findings of the study overall: In two of eight donors, the top clonotype was HLA-C-restricted CMV-specific.

Details on this clonotype: Its specificity is not known.

Each CDR3 protein is one row after TCRdb ran MiXCR on the reads. Of roughly 200,000 distinct CDR3 sequences listed, roughly 17% are singletons. Germline CDR1 is DFQATT and CDR2 is SNEGSKA (reference sequence). CDR3 length: 15 amino acids. The ends were cut back, 5 bases at V and 1 base at J, with 17 bases in the middle. The chain employs TRBV20-1 and TRBJ1-1; a possible D gene is TRBD1 (6 bases). The receptor was derived from a human donor in good health (CMV status not recorded). Some clones in this sample may be carry-over from other donors' samples. Material for sequencing was CD8+ T cells from PBMCs. This CDR3 is CSAGQNIFGNTEAFF. DNA of the CDR3: TGCAGTGCTGGACAGAACATCTTTGGGAACACTGAAGCTTTCTTT.